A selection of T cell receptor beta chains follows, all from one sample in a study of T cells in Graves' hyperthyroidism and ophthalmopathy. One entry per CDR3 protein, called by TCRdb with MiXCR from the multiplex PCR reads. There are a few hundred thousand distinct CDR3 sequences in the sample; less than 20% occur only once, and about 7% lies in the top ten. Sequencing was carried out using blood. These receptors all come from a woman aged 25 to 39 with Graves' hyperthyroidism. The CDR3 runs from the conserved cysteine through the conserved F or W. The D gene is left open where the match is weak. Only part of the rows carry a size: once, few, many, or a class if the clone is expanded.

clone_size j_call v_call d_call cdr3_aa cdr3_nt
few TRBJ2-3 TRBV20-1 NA CSAIRWESADTQYF TGCAGTGCTATAAGGTGGGAGAGTGCAGATACGCAGTATTTT
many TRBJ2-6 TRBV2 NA CASKLLGTGANVLTF TGTGCCAGCAAATTGTTGGGTACGGGGGCCAACGTCCTGACTTTC
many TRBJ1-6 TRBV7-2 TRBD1 CASSLTGTDNSPLHF TGTGCCAGCAGCTTAACCGGGACAGATAATTCACCCCTCCACTTT
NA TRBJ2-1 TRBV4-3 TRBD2 CASRSRTSGLNEQFF TGCGCCAGCAGGTCAAGGACTAGCGGGCTCAATGAGCAGTTCTTC
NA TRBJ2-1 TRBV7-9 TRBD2 CASSKAGGPNEQFF TGTGCCAGCAGCAAAGCGGGAGGGCCCAATGAGCAGTTCTTC
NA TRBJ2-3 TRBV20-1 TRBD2 CSARVPSGTSTDTQYF TGCAGTGCTAGAGTCCCTAGCGGAACTAGCACAGATACGCAGTATTTT
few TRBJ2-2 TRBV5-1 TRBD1 CASSLLQGLSGELFF TGCGCCAGCAGCTTGTTACAGGGGTTGTCGGGGGAGCTGTTTTTT
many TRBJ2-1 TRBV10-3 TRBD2 CAIRNGLAGDNEQFF TGTGCCATCAGAAACGGACTAGCGGGAGACAATGAGCAGTTCTTC
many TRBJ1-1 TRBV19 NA CASSISGNTEAFF TGTGCCAGCAGTATCTCAGGGAACACTGAAGCTTTCTTT
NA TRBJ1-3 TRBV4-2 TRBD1 CASSQPGGTDGNTIYF TGTGCCAGCAGCCAGCCTGGCGGGACAGATGGAAACACCATATATTTT
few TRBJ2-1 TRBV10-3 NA CAISVTGGNEQFF TGTGCCATCAGTGTTACAGGTGGAAATGAGCAGTTCTTC
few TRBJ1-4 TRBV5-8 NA CASSPNSDEKLFF TGTGCCAGCAGCCCAAACTCGGATGAAAAACTGTTTTTT
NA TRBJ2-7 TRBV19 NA CASSMGETYEQYF TGTGCCAGTAGTATGGGGGAGACCTACGAGCAGTACTTC
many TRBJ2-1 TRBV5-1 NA CASRAPAYNEQFF TGCGCCAGCAGAGCTCCCGCCTACAATGAGCAGTTCTTC
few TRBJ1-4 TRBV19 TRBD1 CASSIPPGTGYRSEKLFF TGTGCCAGTAGTATTCCTCCCGGGACAGGGTATCGAAGTGAAAAACTGTTTTTT
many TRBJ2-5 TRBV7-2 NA CASSLGPVQETQYF TGTGCCAGCAGCTTAGGTCCGGTTCAAGAGACCCAGTACTTC